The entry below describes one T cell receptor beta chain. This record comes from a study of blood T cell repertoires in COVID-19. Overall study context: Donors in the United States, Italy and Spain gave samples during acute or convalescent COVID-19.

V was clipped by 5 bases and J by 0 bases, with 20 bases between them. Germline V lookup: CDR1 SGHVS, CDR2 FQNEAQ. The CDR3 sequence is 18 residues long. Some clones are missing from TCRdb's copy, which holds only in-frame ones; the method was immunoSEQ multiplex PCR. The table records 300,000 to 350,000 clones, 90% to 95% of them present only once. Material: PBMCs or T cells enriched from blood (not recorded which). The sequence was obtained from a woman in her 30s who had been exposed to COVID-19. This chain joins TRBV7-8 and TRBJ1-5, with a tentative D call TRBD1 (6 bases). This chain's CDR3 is CASSPQWGRPDSNQPQHF. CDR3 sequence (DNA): TGTGCCAGCAGCCCTCAGTGGGGGCGCCCCGATAGCAATCAGCCCCAGCATTTT.